The 16 T cell receptor beta chains listed next were all sequenced from one sample in a study of control samples from healthy donors and cancer patients. The table came from immunoSEQ multiplex PCR; TCRdb's copy has only in-frame clones and leaves some out. The sample carries about 130,000 clones, more than 85% recorded once. The sample consisted of PBMCs. These receptors were obtained from a man aged 45-65 years with head and neck cancer.

This chain joins TRBV7-9 and TRBJ1-1; 8 bases match TRBD1. In germline, CDR1 is SEHNR, CDR2 FQNEAQ (reference sequence). After removal of 8 bases from V and 4 bases from J, the junction contained 9 bases not matched to a gene. The CDR3 is made up of 14 amino acids. This CDR3 reads CASWAGGLVTEAFF. CDR3 coding DNA: TGTGCCAGCTGGGCAGGGGGCTTGGTCACTGAAGCTTTCTTT. Drawing the rest from reference TRBV7-9 and TRBJ1-1, the complete variable domain is DTGVSQNPRHKITKRGQNVTFRCDPISEHNRLYWYRQTLGQGPEFLTYFQNEAQLEKSRLLSDRFSAERPKGSFSTLEIQRTEQGDSAMYLCASWAGGLVTEAFFGQGTRLTVV.

This clone came up once. V and J are TRBV9 and TRBJ2-1; D remains ambiguous. The CDR3 contains 13 residues. V dropped 0 bases and J dropped 10 bases, with 11 bases sitting between them. The germline CDR1 and CDR2 sequences are SGDLS and YYNGEE. CDR3 DNA sequence: TGTGCCAGCAGCGTAGCGGTAGGTACGGAGCAGTTCTTC. It is translated as CASSVAVGTEQFF.

The chain combines TRBV7-9 with TRBJ2-1, with D possibly TRBD1 on 6 matching bases. CDR3 length: 13 amino acids. With 10 bases removed from V and 8 bases from J, the gap between germline ends came to 18 bases. Germline values: CDR1 SEHNR, CDR2 FQNEAQ (reference sequence). DNA of the CDR3: TGTGCCACAAGGGGACAAGTGTCGGATGAGCAGTTCTTC. Translating it yields CATRGQVSDEQFF.

The chain carries TRBV11-2 and TRBJ2-4; 7 nucleotides align to TRBD2. Germline CDR1 and CDR2: SGHAT and FQNNGV. V lost 4 bases, J lost 3 bases, and 18 bases stayed unmatched. The CDR3 runs to 19 residues. The DNA of the CDR3 is TGTGCCAGCAGCTCCCCCATCTCAGCGGGGAGATGGGGCAAAAACATTCAGTACTTC. Protein: CASSSPISAGRWGKNIQYF. Full variable domain (outside the CDR3, taken from reference TRBV11-2 and TRBJ2-4): EAGVAQSPRYKIIEKRQSVAFWCNPISGHATLYWYQQILGQGPKLLIQFQNNGVVDDSQLPKDRFSAERLKGVDSTLKIQPAKLEDSAVYLCASSSPISAGRWGKNIQYFGAGTRLSVL.

The CDR3 spells CASSAPDREGYTEAFF. DNA for the CDR3: TGTGCCAGCAGCGCCCCCGACAGGGAAGGTTACACTGAAGCTTTCTTT. The V gene is TRBV9, the J gene TRBJ1-1; 7 nucleotides match TRBD1. This CDR3 contains 16 residues. The V segment lost 3 bases and the J segment 3 bases; nucleotides outside the gene matches: 11. Germline V gives CDR1 SGDLS, CDR2 YYNGEE.

The CDR3 DNA reads TGCGCCAGCAGTCGGGAGGGGACAGCTTTCTTT. This translates into CASSREGTAFF. V gene TRBV23-1 combines with J gene TRBJ1-1; perhaps TRBD1 as D (5 bases). TRBV23-1 is filed as an ORF, its function uncertain. Deletions cut 4 bases from V and 10 bases from J, with 10 bases between. The CDR3 is 11 amino acids.

The chain has TRBV28 and TRBJ1-6; D not resolved. This CDR3 is built from 13 residues. Germline CDR1 is MDHEN and CDR2 is SYDVKM. V lost 7 bases, J lost 13 bases, and 17 bases lay in between. The CDR3 protein is CASTLTRLRPLHF. The CDR3 nucleotides are TGTGCCAGCACCCTGACTCGACTAAGGCCCCTCCACTTT.

The rearrangement uses TRBV9 and TRBJ1-4; TRBD1 might be the D (6 bases). Per the germline V gene, CDR1 is SGDLS and CDR2 is YYNGEE. The V end was cut by 3 bases, the J end by 0 bases, with 12 bases between. This CDR3 is 16 amino acids long. In DNA, the CDR3 is TGTGCCAGCAGCGCCGGGGGGCCCGCAACTAATGAAAAACTGTTTTTT. It codes for CASSAGGPATNEKLFF.

The J gene is TRBJ2-5, the V gene TRBV7-2; TRBD2 matches at 10 bases. The CDR3 consists of 15 residues. The germline V gene encodes CDR1 SGHTA and CDR2 FQGNSA. V gave up 5 bases and J gave up 2 bases; unmatched junction bases: 5. The CDR3 loop is CASSTQGLAQETQYF. The CDR3, as DNA: TGTGCCAGCAGCACCCAGGGACTAGCGCAAGAGACCCAGTACTTC.

CDR3 nucleotide sequence: TGTGCCTGGAGTACCAGGGTGGGGTTTGGTCAGCCCCAGCATTTT. As protein: CAWSTRVGFGQPQHF. The V call is TRBV30, the J call TRBJ1-5; weak D call: TRBD1 (5 bases). Trimming cost V 2 bases and J 6 bases, with 17 bases left between them. Germline values: CDR1 GTSNPN, CDR2 SVGIG (reference sequence). This CDR3 comprises 15 residues.

This rearrangement joins TRBV5-1 to TRBJ2-7; either TRBD1 or TRBD2 may supply D (7 bases each). The ends were cut back, 0 bases at V and 3 bases at J, with 13 bases in the middle. Germline lookup yields CDR1 SGHRS and CDR2 YFSETQ. The CDR3 covers 15 residues. The CDR3 spells CASSLGSGGVYEQYF. The CDR3 DNA follows: TGCGCCAGCAGCTTGGGCTCAGGGGGGGTCTACGAGCAGTACTTC.

The rearrangement joins TRBV11-1 to TRBJ2-1; 7 positions match TRBD1. V gave up 3 bases and J gave up 5 bases; unmatched junction bases: 1. Germline V gene data show CDR1 as SGHAT and CDR2 as FQDESV (reference sequence). The CDR3 extends over 13 amino acids. CDR3 loop: CASSLGTDNEQFF. CDR3 in DNA: TGTGCCAGCAGCTTGGGGACAGACAATGAGCAGTTCTTC.

The V call is TRBV28, the J call TRBJ1-3; maybe TRBD1 (6 bases). Germline CDR1 and CDR2: MDHEN and SYDVKM. This CDR3 comprises 15 residues. V shed 4 bases and J shed 7 bases, with 17 bases lying between them. The CDR3 spells CASSSGAKPSNTIYF. CDR3 coding DNA: TGTGCCAGCAGTTCAGGGGCCAAACCTTCGAACACCATATATTTT.

The chain couples TRBV29-1 to TRBJ2-3; D call uncertain. Germline assignment: CDR1 SQVTM and CDR2 ANQGSEA. The CDR3 loop spans 13 amino acids. V was pared by 7 bases and J by 3 bases, with 14 bases between. The CDR3 sequence is CSATSDRTDTQYF. CDR3 in DNA: TGCAGCGCAACCTCCGACCGGACAGATACGCAGTATTTT.

J is TRBJ1-2 and V is TRBV7-9; D unclear. The CDR3 length is 14 residues. CDR1 is SEHNR and CDR2 is FQNEAQ in the germline V gene (reference sequence). V shed 0 bases and J shed 0 bases, with 5 bases lying between them. The CDR3 loop is CASSLALANYGYTF. DNA for the CDR3: TGTGCCAGCAGCTTAGCGCTCGCTAACTATGGCTACACCTTC.

The chain recombines TRBV9 with TRBJ1-3, with a weak D call TRBD1 (5 bases). CDR1 and CDR2 (germline): SGDLS, YYNGEE. V was clipped by 2 bases and J by 0 bases, with 15 bases between them. This CDR3 has 17 residues. The CDR3 region is CASSVEPGRRSGNTIYF. CDR3 DNA: TGTGCCAGCAGCGTGGAGCCGGGACGCCGCTCTGGAAACACCATATATTTT.